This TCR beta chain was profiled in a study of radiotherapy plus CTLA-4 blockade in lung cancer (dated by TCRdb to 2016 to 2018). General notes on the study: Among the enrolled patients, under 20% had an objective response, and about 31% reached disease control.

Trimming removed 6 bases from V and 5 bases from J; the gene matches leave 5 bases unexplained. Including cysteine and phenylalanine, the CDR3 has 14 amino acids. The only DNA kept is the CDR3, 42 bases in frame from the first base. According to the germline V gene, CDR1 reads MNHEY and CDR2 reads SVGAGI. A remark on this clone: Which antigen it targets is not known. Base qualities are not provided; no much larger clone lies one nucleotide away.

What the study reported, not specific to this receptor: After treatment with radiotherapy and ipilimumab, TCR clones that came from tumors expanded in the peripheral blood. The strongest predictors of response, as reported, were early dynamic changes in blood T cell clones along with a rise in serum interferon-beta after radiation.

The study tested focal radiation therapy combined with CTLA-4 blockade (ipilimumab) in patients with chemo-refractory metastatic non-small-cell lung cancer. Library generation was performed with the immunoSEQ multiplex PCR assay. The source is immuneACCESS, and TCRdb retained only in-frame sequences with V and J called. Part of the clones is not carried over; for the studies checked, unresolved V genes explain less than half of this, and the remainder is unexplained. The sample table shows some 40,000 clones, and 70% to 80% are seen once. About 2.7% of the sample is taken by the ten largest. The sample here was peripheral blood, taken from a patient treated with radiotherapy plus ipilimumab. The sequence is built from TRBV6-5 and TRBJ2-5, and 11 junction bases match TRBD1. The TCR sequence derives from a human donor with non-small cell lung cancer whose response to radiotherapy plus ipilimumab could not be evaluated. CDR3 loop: CASRRTGGRETQYF. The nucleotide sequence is TGTGCCAGCAGGAGGACAGGGGGCAGGGAGACCCAGTACTTC.